This T cell receptor beta chain appears in the sequencing data of a study of beta chain features in type 1 diabetes. V trimming: 1 base; J trimming: 4 bases; junction bases outside the gene matches: 2. The germline V gene encodes CDR1 SGHRS and CDR2 YFSETQ. CDR3 length equals 16 residues. The authors reverse transcribed all of the isolated RNA, so sequencing captured expressed TCRB transcripts. Only in-frame clones appear in the TCRdb table, and some are missing; sequencing was by immunoSEQ multiplex PCR. Of over 700,000 clones in the sample, roughly 15% were seen once. This sequence was found in a woman aged 18 to 35 in good health. The chain has TRBV5-1 and TRBJ2-3, with TRBD2 matching over 14 bases. Sequencing was done on a sample of naive CD4+ T cells from blood. CDR3 nucleotides: TGCGCCAGCAGCTTGCCGGGACTAGCGGGAGCAGATACGCAGTATTTT. It codes for CASSLPGLAGADTQYF. Looking up the rest from reference TRBV5-1 and TRBJ2-3 gives the full variable domain: KAGVTQTPRYLIKTRGQQVTLSCSPISGHRSVSWYQQTPGQGLQFLFEYFSETQRNKGNFPGRFSGRQFSNSRSEMNVSTLELGDSALYLCASSLPGLAGADTQYFGPGTRLTVL.